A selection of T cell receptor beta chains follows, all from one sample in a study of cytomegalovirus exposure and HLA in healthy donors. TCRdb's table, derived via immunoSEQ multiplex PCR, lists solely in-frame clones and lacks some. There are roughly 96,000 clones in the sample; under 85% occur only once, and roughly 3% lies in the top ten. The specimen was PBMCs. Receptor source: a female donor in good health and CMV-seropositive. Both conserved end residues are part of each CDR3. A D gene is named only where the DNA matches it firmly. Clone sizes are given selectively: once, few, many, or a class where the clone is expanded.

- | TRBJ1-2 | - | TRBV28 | TGTGCCAGCACCATCCGGCGGAACTATGGCTACACCTTC | CASTIRRNYGYTF
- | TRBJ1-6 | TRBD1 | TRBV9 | TGTGCCAGCAGCTTCCGACAGGGTCTGAATTCACCCCTCCACTTT | CASSFRQGLNSPLHF
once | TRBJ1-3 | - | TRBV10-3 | TGTGCCATCAAAAACCGGGACACCTCTGGAAACACCATATATTTT | CAIKNRDTSGNTIYF
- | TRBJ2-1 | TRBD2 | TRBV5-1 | TGCGCCAGCAGCTTGGAAACTAGCCGGGGGGGTGAGCAGTTCTTC | CASSLETSRGGEQFF
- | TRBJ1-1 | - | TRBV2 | TGTGCCAGCAGCGGGGAGATGAACACTGAAGCTTTCTTT | CASSGEMNTEAFF
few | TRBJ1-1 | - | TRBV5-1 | TGCGCCAGCAGCGTTCAGGGGCCGAACACTGAAGCTTTCTTT | CASSVQGPNTEAFF
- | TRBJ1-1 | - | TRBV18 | TGTGCCAGCTCACCACCTCGGGGGAACACTGAAGCTTTCTTT | CASSPPRGNTEAFF
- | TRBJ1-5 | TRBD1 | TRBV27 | TGTGCCGGTCCCGACAGGGCGAGCAATCAGCCCCAGCATTTT | CAGPDRASNQPQHF
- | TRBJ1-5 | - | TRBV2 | TGTGCCAGCAGTGTTAACAGGGTGAGCAATCAGCCCCAGCATTTT | CASSVNRVSNQPQHF
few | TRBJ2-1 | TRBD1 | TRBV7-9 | TGTGCCAGCAGTCAAAGGGGGACAGGGGGCCGCTTCAATGAGCAGTTCTTC | CASSQRGTGGRFNEQFF
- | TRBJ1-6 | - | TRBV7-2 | TGTGCCAGCAGCGCACAGAGCTCCTATAATTCACCCCTCCACTTT | CASSAQSSYNSPLHF
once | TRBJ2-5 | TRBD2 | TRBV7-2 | TGTGCCAGCAGCTTCGTAGCGGGTGGCGTGGAGACCCAGTACTTC | CASSFVAGGVETQYF
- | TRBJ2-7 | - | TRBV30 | TGTGCCTGGGGCGGACAGCACTACGAGCAGTACTTC | CAWGGQHYEQYF
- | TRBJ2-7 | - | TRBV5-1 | TGCGCCAGCAGCTTGTTTCAGGGGACGGGCGAGCAGTACTTC | CASSLFQGTGEQYF
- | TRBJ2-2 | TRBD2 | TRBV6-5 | TGTGCCAGCAGGGGAAGCGGGAGAGGGACCGGGGAGCTGTTTTTT | CASRGSGRGTGELFF
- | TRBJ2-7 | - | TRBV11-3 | TGTGCCAGCAGCCCCTCAACAGTTTCCTACGAGCAGTACTTC | CASSPSTVSYEQYF
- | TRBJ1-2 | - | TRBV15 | TGTGCCACCAGCAGAGTTAACAGGCCGCTCTATGGCTACACCTTC | CATSRVNRPLYGYTF
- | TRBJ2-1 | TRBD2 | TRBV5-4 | TGTGCCAGCAGCTCCGGACTAGCGGGACTATACAATGAGCAGTTCTTC | CASSSGLAGLYNEQFF
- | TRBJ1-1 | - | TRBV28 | TGTGCCAGCAGTCTAGGGGGGGGCCGCCTGAACACTGAAGCTTTCTTT | CASSLGGGRLNTEAFF